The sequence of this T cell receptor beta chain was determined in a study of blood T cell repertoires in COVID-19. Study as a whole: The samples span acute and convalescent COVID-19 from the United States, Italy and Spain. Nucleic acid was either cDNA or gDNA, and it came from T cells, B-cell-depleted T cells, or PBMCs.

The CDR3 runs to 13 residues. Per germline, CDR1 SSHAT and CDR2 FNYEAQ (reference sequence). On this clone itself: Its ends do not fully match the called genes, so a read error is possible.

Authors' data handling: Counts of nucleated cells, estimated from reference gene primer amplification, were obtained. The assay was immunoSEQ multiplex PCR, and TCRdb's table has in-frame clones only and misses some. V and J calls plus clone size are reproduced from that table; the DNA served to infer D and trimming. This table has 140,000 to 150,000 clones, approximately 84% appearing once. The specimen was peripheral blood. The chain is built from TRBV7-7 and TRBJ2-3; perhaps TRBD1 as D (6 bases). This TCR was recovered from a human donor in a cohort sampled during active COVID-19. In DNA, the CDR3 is TGTGCTAGCAGCCCAGGGGGCACAGATACGCAGTATTTT. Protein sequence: CASSPGGTDTQYF.